These T cell receptor beta chains were read from a single sample in a study of T cells in narcolepsy. The table came from immunoSEQ multiplex PCR; TCRdb's copy has only in-frame clones and leaves some out. The table includes around 25,000 clones, over 65% detected once. The sequenced material came from memory (CD45RA-) CD4+ T cells from blood. These receptors came from a human donor in good health. CDR3s leave out the opening cysteine and the closing phenylalanine or tryptophan. Each record gives: J gene, V gene, clone size, CDR3 protein. The size of a clone is reported for some rows only, either as once, few or many, or as a class for expanded clones.

j_call: TRBJ2-3; v_call: TRBV11-2; clone_size: once; cdr3_aa: ASSLRPTSGRTDTQY
j_call: TRBJ1-2; v_call: TRBV28; clone_size: NA; cdr3_aa: ASSFQSGYGYT
j_call: TRBJ2-3; v_call: TRBV9; clone_size: NA; cdr3_aa: ASSVGRGGTDTQY
j_call: TRBJ1-4; v_call: TRBV5-1; clone_size: NA; cdr3_aa: ASSDPGGANEKLF
j_call: TRBJ1-1; v_call: TRBV4-3; clone_size: NA; cdr3_aa: ASSQDRTGGLAF
j_call: TRBJ1-2; v_call: TRBV30; clone_size: few; cdr3_aa: AWSPTGTGLLGKGYT
j_call: TRBJ1-1; v_call: TRBV7-9; clone_size: NA; cdr3_aa: ASSLDRVNTEAF
j_call: TRBJ1-2; v_call: TRBV5-4; clone_size: NA; cdr3_aa: ASSLFTGDGYGYT
j_call: TRBJ1-3; v_call: TRBV7-6; clone_size: NA; cdr3_aa: ASSTPPGLGNTIY
j_call: TRBJ1-2; v_call: TRBV6-5; clone_size: few; cdr3_aa: ASSYRTGNYGYT
j_call: TRBJ2-2; v_call: TRBV10-3; clone_size: NA; cdr3_aa: AVHRTGDTGELF
j_call: TRBJ2-3; v_call: TRBV11-2; clone_size: NA; cdr3_aa: ASSLAAWGGTDTQY
j_call: TRBJ2-6; v_call: TRBV19; clone_size: NA; cdr3_aa: ASSISVRGANVLA
j_call: TRBJ1-2; v_call: TRBV5-6; clone_size: NA; cdr3_aa: ASSLYRESYT
j_call: TRBJ1-5; v_call: TRBV6-6; clone_size: NA; cdr3_aa: ASRWTAFNQPQH
j_call: TRBJ2-1; v_call: TRBV30; clone_size: NA; cdr3_aa: AWSVSTGLYNEQF
j_call: TRBJ1-2; v_call: TRBV18; clone_size: NA; cdr3_aa: ASSRTSPPQTNYGYT
j_call: TRBJ2-5; v_call: TRBV19; clone_size: once; cdr3_aa: ASSIDRTGGKETQY
j_call: TRBJ1-5; v_call: TRBV4-3; clone_size: few; cdr3_aa: ASSQDLARYQPQH
j_call: TRBJ1-1; v_call: TRBV27; clone_size: NA; cdr3_aa: ASSPSGLSNTEAF
j_call: TRBJ2-3; v_call: TRBV5-1; clone_size: NA; cdr3_aa: ASSLVVAGGSDTQY
j_call: TRBJ1-2; v_call: TRBV2; clone_size: NA; cdr3_aa: ASSEARGDGYT
j_call: TRBJ2-1; v_call: TRBV4-3; clone_size: NA; cdr3_aa: ASSFDRNEQF
j_call: TRBJ1-2; v_call: TRBV10-2; clone_size: NA; cdr3_aa: ASSPPLHITNYGYT
j_call: TRBJ2-6; v_call: TRBV5-4; clone_size: NA; cdr3_aa: ASSLVQGGANVLT
j_call: TRBJ1-5; v_call: TRBV12-5; clone_size: NA; cdr3_aa: ASGLAGPQPQH
j_call: TRBJ2-7; v_call: TRBV19; clone_size: few; cdr3_aa: ASSPRGSVWYEQY
j_call: TRBJ2-1; v_call: TRBV19; clone_size: NA; cdr3_aa: ASTRGTEQF
j_call: NA; v_call: TRBV2; clone_size: NA; cdr3_aa: ASSVRLAGEDTQH
j_call: TRBJ2-5; v_call: TRBV5-1; clone_size: NA; cdr3_aa: ASSLLTGGETQY
j_call: TRBJ1-2; v_call: TRBV30; clone_size: NA; cdr3_aa: AGGERSNYGYT
j_call: TRBJ2-1; v_call: TRBV19; clone_size: NA; cdr3_aa: ASSKLASYNEQF
j_call: TRBJ1-2; v_call: TRBV6-1; clone_size: NA; cdr3_aa: ASSDSPGGYT
j_call: TRBJ1-1; v_call: TRBV18; clone_size: NA; cdr3_aa: ASSPPLGTVNTEAF
j_call: TRBJ1-2; v_call: TRBV19; clone_size: few; cdr3_aa: ASSINGQGAGYT
j_call: TRBJ2-7; v_call: TRBV28; clone_size: NA; cdr3_aa: ASSSGREDEQY
j_call: TRBJ2-1; v_call: TRBV9; clone_size: once; cdr3_aa: ASSVRTSRDNEQF
j_call: TRBJ2-7; v_call: TRBV15; clone_size: NA; cdr3_aa: ATSRDKGGSFWEQY
j_call: TRBJ2-3; v_call: TRBV6-1; clone_size: NA; cdr3_aa: ASSGTSRITDTQY
j_call: TRBJ2-1; v_call: TRBV18; clone_size: NA; cdr3_aa: ASSKTENYNEQF
j_call: TRBJ2-3; v_call: TRBV28; clone_size: NA; cdr3_aa: ASSRSLVGTDTQY
j_call: TRBJ1-5; v_call: TRBV12-5; clone_size: NA; cdr3_aa: ASGVQGTGQPQH
j_call: TRBJ1-1; v_call: TRBV5-4; clone_size: NA; cdr3_aa: ASSKAMNTEAF
j_call: TRBJ1-1; v_call: TRBV16; clone_size: NA; cdr3_aa: ASRRQGAGNTEAF
j_call: TRBJ2-2; v_call: TRBV27; clone_size: NA; cdr3_aa: ASSLNGDFTGELF
j_call: TRBJ1-1; v_call: TRBV18; clone_size: NA; cdr3_aa: ASSTPGQGSEAF
j_call: TRBJ2-1; v_call: TRBV5-6; clone_size: NA; cdr3_aa: ASRPPGLAGVLGQF